Following are 32 T cell receptor beta chains from one sample sequenced in a study of OX40 agonist ivuxolimab in advanced cancers. The assay was immunoSEQ multiplex PCR, and TCRdb's table has in-frame clones only and misses some. The sample has about 74,000 clones; roughly 84% are singletons. Source: CD4+ or CD8+ T cells sorted from blood, taken in a trial of the OX40 agonist ivuxolimab. These receptors were collected from an adult with an advanced solid tumor such as melanoma, head and neck, liver or kidney cancer.

J is TRBJ1-2 and V is TRBV19, with D possibly being TRBD1 (5 bases). Germline V lookup: CDR1 LNHDA, CDR2 SQIVND (reference sequence). V lost 0 bases and J lost 4, with 12 bases in between. CDR3 length equals 15 residues. CDR3 in amino acids: CASSIEGDGPYGYTF. CDR3 nucleotides: TGTGCCAGTAGTATAGAGGGGGACGGACCCTATGGCTACACCTTC.

The chain has TRBV7-2 and TRBJ1-3, with 7 bases identical to TRBD1. V was clipped by 0 bases and J by 2 bases; unmatched bases: 1. CDR3 length equals 15 residues. Germline CDR1 is SGHTA and CDR2 is FQGNSA. The CDR3 DNA reads as TGTGCCAGCAGCTTAGCCGGACAGGCTGGAAACACCATATATTTT. Its protein is CASSLAGQAGNTIYF.

The chain links TRBV10-2 to TRBJ2-3; possible D gene TRBD2, 5 bases. This CDR3 spans 16 amino acids. Germline values: CDR1 WSHSY, CDR2 SAAADI. V lost 3 bases, J lost 6 bases, and 19 bases lay in between. CDR3 in amino acids: CASSEPRAARRDTQYF. In nucleotides, the CDR3 is TGCGCCAGCAGTGAACCTAGGGCCGCCAGGAGGGATACGCAGTATTTT.

The V gene is TRBV5-6, the J gene TRBJ2-2; maybe TRBD1 (5 bases). This CDR3 has 15 residues. The germline V gene encodes CDR1 SGHDT and CDR2 YYEEEE. V was clipped by 3 bases and J by 5 bases, with 14 bases between them. This CDR3 is CASSSRYRFTGELFF. Written as DNA, the CDR3 is TGTGCCAGCAGCTCACGCTACAGGTTTACCGGGGAGCTGTTTTTT.

The chain employs TRBV19 and TRBJ1-5; 7 bases fit TRBD1. Unmatched junction bases numbered 7, after V lost 5 bases and J lost 0 bases. CDR1 and CDR2 from the germline V gene are LNHDA and SQIVND (reference sequence). The CDR3 runs to 16 residues. The CDR3 DNA reads TGTGCCAGTAGTCCCCTCAGGGGGTATAGCAATCAGCCCCAGCATTTT. Its translation: CASSPLRGYSNQPQHF.

A note on this clone: The junction does not match germline at one end; this may be a read error. The chain recombines TRBV28 with TRBJ1-1; weak D call: TRBD1 (5 bases). Germline CDR1 reads MDHEN; CDR2 reads SYDVKM. The CDR3 is 13 residues long. The CDR3 protein is CASGLGPGGEAFF. In DNA form, the CDR3 reads TGTGCCAGCGGTTTGGGCCCGGGGGGTGAAGCTTTCTTT.

V usage is TRBV18 and J usage is TRBJ1-5; maybe TRBD1 (5 bases). Germline assignment: CDR1 KGHSH and CDR2 LQKENI. This CDR3 contains 18 residues. V lost 6 bases to trimming and J lost 5 bases, with 26 bases between them. CDR3 nucleotide sequence: TGTGCCAGCTCCCCTTTGGCGAGGGGCCCTGTGGGTGATCAGCCCCAGCATTTT. Translated: CASSPLARGPVGDQPQHF.

V gene TRBV19 combines with J gene TRBJ1-5; no firm D call. This CDR3 is 14 amino acids long. With 6 bases removed from V and 5 bases from J, the gap between germline ends came to 14 bases. CDR1 LNHDA and CDR2 SQIVND come from the germline V gene (reference sequence). The CDR3 bases are TGTGCCAGTAGCCCAGCGGGTCAGCATCAGCCCCAGCATTTT. It is translated as CASSPAGQHQPQHF.

The genes are TRBV9 and TRBJ2-7; the D gene is possibly TRBD2 (7 bases). CDR1 and CDR2 (germline): SGDLS, YYNGEE. The CDR3 has 15 residues. Trimming took off 4 bases at V and 6 bases at J, with 20 bases between the two ends. CDR3 nucleotides: TGTGCCAGCAGCCCCCTTCACGGGGGGCACTCCGAGCAGTACTTC. This gives the protein CASSPLHGGHSEQYF.

This chain links TRBV19 with TRBJ2-5; 8 bases line up with TRBD1. Germline V gene data show CDR1 as LNHDA and CDR2 as SQIVND (reference sequence). This CDR3 spans 13 amino acids. The V gene end was trimmed by 4 bases and the J gene end by 5 bases; junction bases not matched to a gene: 3. The CDR3 DNA is TGTGCCAGTAGTAATTACAGGGGGGAGACCCAGTACTTC. Its translation is CASSNYRGETQYF.

The CDR3: CASSEEGVGTEAFF. DNA for the CDR3: TGTGCCAGCAGCGAAGAGGGGGTCGGTACTGAAGCTTTCTTT. The genes are TRBV11-1 and TRBJ1-1; D is possibly TRBD1 (6 bases). The CDR3 runs 14 residues. V dropped 5 bases and J dropped 5 bases, with 15 bases sitting between them. The germline V gene has CDR1 SGHAT and CDR2 FQDESV (reference sequence).

The CDR3: CASSLLAGGPNQGQFF. The CDR3 DNA reads as TGTGCCAGCAGCTTACTAGCGGGAGGGCCTAATCAAGGGCAGTTCTTC. The rearrangement joins TRBV7-3 to TRBJ2-1, with 12 bases that match TRBD2. The V segment lost 2 bases and the J segment 12 bases; nucleotides outside the gene matches: 11. This CDR3 contains 16 residues. The germline V gene encodes CDR1 SGHTA and CDR2 FQGTGA.

The chain has TRBV11-3 and TRBJ2-1; 10 bases agree with TRBD2. Trimming cost V 0 bases and J 6 bases; bases outside gene matches: 5. Germline lookup yields CDR1 SGHNT and CDR2 YENEEA. The CDR3 is 16 amino acids. This CDR3 reads CASSLDQSGRGNEQFF. CDR3 DNA sequence: TGTGCCAGCAGCTTAGATCAGAGCGGGAGGGGCAATGAGCAGTTCTTC.

This chain joins TRBV11-2 and TRBJ2-3; D assignment may be TRBD1 or TRBD2 (5 bases each). The CDR3 sequence is 17 residues long. Between the trimmed V and J ends, which lost 3 bases and 0 bases, there was a span of 16 bases. Germline CDR1 is SGHAT and CDR2 is FQNNGV. The CDR3 bases are TGTGCCAGCAGCTTTAGGGGTTCGGGGAGCAGCACAGATACGCAGTATTTT. It yields the protein CASSFRGSGSSTDTQYF.

This chain links TRBV11-2 with TRBJ2-2; no definite D call. Trimming took off 3 bases at V and 5 bases at J, with 7 bases between the two ends. The CDR3 is made up of 13 amino acids. Germline V CDR1 and CDR2: SGHAT, FQNNGV. CDR3 region: CASSFGRTGELFF. The CDR3 DNA sequence: TGTGCCAGCAGCTTCGGGCGAACCGGGGAGCTGTTTTTT.

This clone was observed once. The V gene is TRBV5-4, the J gene TRBJ2-7; 9 bases match TRBD2. The CDR3 is 17 amino acids. The germline V gene encodes CDR1 SGHNT and CDR2 YYREEE (reference sequence). V lost 3 bases, J lost 5 bases, and 15 bases stayed unmatched. CDR3 DNA: TGTGCCAGCAGCTCGACTCCCTTTAGCGGGAGTCGAGACGAGCAGTACTTC. It yields the protein CASSSTPFSGSRDEQYF.

This chain connects TRBV30 to TRBJ2-7; weak D call: TRBD1 (5 bases). V was trimmed by 5 bases and J by 4 bases, leaving 12 bases between them. Germline V gene lookup returns CDR1 GTSNPN and CDR2 SVGIG (reference sequence). This CDR3 is built from 12 residues. This CDR3 is CAWGEQAYEQYF. For the CDR3, the DNA is TGTGCCTGGGGGGAACAGGCGTACGAGCAGTACTTC.

The chain combines TRBV5-5 with TRBJ2-3, with D perhaps TRBD1 (7 bases). Trimming removed 4 bases from V and 1 base from J, with 16 bases in between. The CDR3 has 16 amino acids. Germline values: CDR1 SGHKS, CDR2 YYEKEE (reference sequence). The CDR3 DNA reads as TGTGCCAGCAGCCAGGGGGGACAGTCTGGCACAGATACGCAGTATTTT. This codes for CASSQGGQSGTDTQYF. The variable domain in full, with the rest retrieved from reference TRBV5-5 and TRBJ2-3, is DAGVTQSPTHLIKTRGQQVTLRCSPISGHKSVSWYQQVLGQGPQFIFQYYEKEERGRGNFPDRFSARQFPNYSSELNVNALLLGDSALYLCASSQGGQSGTDTQYFGPGTRLTVL.

The chain couples TRBV6-5 to TRBJ1-1; unclear D gene. V lost 0 bases and J 7 bases, leaving 15 bases between the germline ends. CDR1 is MNHEY, CDR2 SVGAGI, per germline. The CDR3 runs to 15 residues. The CDR3, as DNA: TGTGCCAGCAGTTACTCCGGTGGAATAAGTATTGAAGCTTTCTTT. It encodes CASSYSGGISIEAFF.

In its sample, this clone was seen a few times. The chain recombines TRBV6-6 with TRBJ2-1; a weak D match, TRBD1 (5 bases). The CDR3 contains 14 residues. V was trimmed by 2 bases and J by 7 bases, leaving 12 bases between them. Germline CDR1 reads MNHNY; CDR2 reads SVGAGI (reference sequence). The CDR3 here is CASSYGERGNEQFF. The CDR3 DNA reads TGTGCCAGCAGTTACGGAGAAAGGGGTAATGAGCAGTTCTTC.

The chain combines TRBV19 with TRBJ2-7; 9 positions agree with TRBD1. CDR3 length equals 15 residues. V lost 5 bases and J lost 7; bases outside the gene matches: 12. CDR1 is LNHDA and CDR2 is SQIVND in the germline V gene (reference sequence). This CDR3 reads CASSPGQGSGGEQYF. The CDR3 DNA sequence: TGTGCCAGTAGTCCGGGACAGGGATCCGGGGGGGAGCAGTACTTC. Complete variable domain (other parts from reference TRBV19 and TRBJ2-7): DGGITQSPKYLFRKEGQNVTLSCEQNLNHDAMYWYRQDPGQGLRLIYYSQIVNDFQKGDIAEGYSVSREKKESFPLTVTSAQKNPTAFYLCASSPGQGSGGEQYFGPGTRLTVT.

V gene TRBV27 combines with J gene TRBJ1-3, with a possible D match to TRBD1 (6 bases). The CDR3 extends over 13 amino acids. Germline V gene data show CDR1 as MNHEY and CDR2 as SMNVEV (reference sequence). Trimming took off 7 bases at V and 0 bases at J, with 7 bases between the two ends. The CDR3 DNA reads TGTGCCAGCAAGACAGGCTCTGGAAACACCATATATTTT. The encoded protein is CASKTGSGNTIYF.

V and J are TRBV11-3 and TRBJ2-5; D gene unclear. Germline-derived CDR1 and CDR2 are SGHNT and YENEEA. The V end was cut by 5 bases, the J end by 7 bases, with 11 bases between. CDR3 size: 12 residues. The CDR3 nucleotides read TGTGCCAGCAGCGGAAAGAGAGGGACCCAGTACTTC. As protein: CASSGKRGTQYF. Complete variable domain (other parts from reference TRBV11-3 and TRBJ2-5): EAGVVQSPRYKIIEKKQPVAFWCNPISGHNTLYWYLQNLGQGPELLIRYENEEAVDDSQLPKDRFSAERLKGVDSTLKIQPAELGDSAVYLCASSGKRGTQYFGPGTRLLVL.

The V and J genes are TRBV6-1 and TRBJ2-6; unclear D gene. The CDR3 loop spans 18 amino acids. Trimming shortened V by 4 bases and J by 5 bases, and 21 bases separated the two germline ends. Germline CDR1 and CDR2: MNHNS and SASEGT. The CDR3 nucleotides are TGTGCCAGCAGTGTACAATGCCTTGCACAAAGTCGGGCCAACGTCCTGACTTTC. Residues: CASSVQCLAQSRANVLTF.

The chain links TRBV28 to TRBJ2-7; no clear D gene. The CDR3 has 15 residues. Germline-derived CDR1 and CDR2 are MDHEN and SYDVKM. Trimming stripped 3 bases from V and 1 base from J, with 13 bases between. The CDR3 loop is CASSFQSLGSYEQYF. Written as DNA, the CDR3 is TGTGCCAGCAGTTTTCAAAGTCTAGGGTCCTACGAGCAGTACTTC.

The V gene is TRBV5-8, the J gene TRBJ2-7, with D possibly matching TRBD2 (7 bases). V gave up 3 bases and J gave up 2 bases, with 24 bases separating them. The CDR3 is 18 amino acids. CDR1 is SGHTS and CDR2 is YDEGEE in the germline V gene. The CDR3 nucleotides read TGTGCCAGCAGCTCCCAGGGAGTCGAGCGGGACATAGCCTACGAGCAGTACTTC. It yields the protein CASSSQGVERDIAYEQYF. The full variable domain, its missing parts supplied by reference TRBV5-8 and TRBJ2-7, is EAGVTQSPTHLIKTRGQQATLRCSPISGHTSVYWYQQALGLGLQFLLWYDEGEERNRGNFPPRFSGRQFPNYSSELNVNALELEDSALYLCASSSQGVERDIAYEQYFGPGTRLTVT.

This sequence joins TRBV7-9 and TRBJ2-7, with D perhaps assigned TRBD1 or TRBD2 (6 bases each). This CDR3 region has 14 residues. The V end lost 1 base, the J end lost 7 bases, and 14 bases lay between the germline ends. CDR1 is SEHNR and CDR2 is FQNEAQ in the germline V gene (reference sequence). The CDR3 loop reads CASSLGGPAGEQYF. CDR3 nucleotide sequence: TGTGCCAGCAGCTTAGGGGGGCCCGCGGGAGAGCAGTACTTC.

The chain uses TRBV28 and TRBJ2-1; D is unresolved. This CDR3 has 12 amino acids. The V end lost 3 bases, the J end lost 10 bases, and 10 bases lay between the germline ends. The V gene's germline CDR1 is MDHEN and CDR2 SYDVKM. The CDR3 reads CASSLIRGEQFF. CDR3 DNA: TGTGCCAGCAGTTTGATAAGAGGAGAGCAGTTCTTC.

The V gene is TRBV5-6, the J gene TRBJ2-1, with 10 bases that match TRBD2. The junction had 9 bases not matched to a gene; V was cut back by 0 bases and J by 3 bases. The CDR3 length is 18 residues. Germline CDR1 reads SGHDT; CDR2 reads YYEEEE. CDR3 loop: CASSLGVPSGRFYNEQFF. The CDR3 region has the DNA TGTGCCAGCAGCTTGGGGGTGCCTAGCGGGAGATTCTACAATGAGCAGTTCTTC.

The chain is built from TRBV23-1 and TRBJ2-1; D assignment may be TRBD1 or TRBD2 (5 bases each). TRBV23-1 carries the ORF label, with uncertain function. V was shortened by 4 bases and J by 8 bases, with 9 bases between the two germline ends. The CDR3 is 12 residues long. CDR3 loop: CASSPGTDEQFF. The CDR3 bases are TGCGCCAGCAGTCCTGGGACCGATGAGCAGTTCTTC.

The CDR3 DNA reads as TGTGCCAGCTCACCCCGGGACGGGTCCTACGAGCAGTACTTC. It yields the protein CASSPRDGSYEQYF. The V call is TRBV18, the J call TRBJ2-7; D tentatively reads TRBD1 or TRBD2 (5 bases each). Trimming pared 3 bases from V and 1 base from J, leaving 10 bases between. This CDR3 is 14 amino acids long. CDR1 KGHSH and CDR2 LQKENI come from the germline V gene. The complete variable domain, with remaining parts taken from reference TRBV18 and TRBJ2-7, reads NAGVMQNPRHLVRRRGQEARLRCSPMKGHSHVYWYRQLPEEGLKFMVYLQKENIIDESGMPKERFSAEFPKEGPSILRIQQVVRGDSAAYFCASSPRDGSYEQYFGPGTRLTVT.

The chain has TRBV5-4 and TRBJ2-2; D is uncertain. The germline gives CDR1 SGHNT, CDR2 YYREEE (reference sequence). The ends were cut back, 0 bases at V and 0 bases at J, with 3 bases in the middle. The CDR3 contains 14 residues. The CDR3 loop is CASSLVTNTGELFF. The DNA for the CDR3 is TGTGCCAGCAGCTTGGTCACGAACACCGGGGAGCTGTTTTTT.